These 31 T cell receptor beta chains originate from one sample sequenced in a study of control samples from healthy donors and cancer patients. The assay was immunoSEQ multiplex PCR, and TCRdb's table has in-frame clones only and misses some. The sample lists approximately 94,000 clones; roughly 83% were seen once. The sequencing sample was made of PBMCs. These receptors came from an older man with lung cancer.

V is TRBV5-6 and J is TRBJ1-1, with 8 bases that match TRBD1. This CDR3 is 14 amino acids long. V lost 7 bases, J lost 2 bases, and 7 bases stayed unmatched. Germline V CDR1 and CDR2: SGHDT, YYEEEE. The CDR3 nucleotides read TGTGCCAGCTCGAGGGGACAGGCTAACACTGAAGCTTTCTTT. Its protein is CASSRGQANTEAFF.

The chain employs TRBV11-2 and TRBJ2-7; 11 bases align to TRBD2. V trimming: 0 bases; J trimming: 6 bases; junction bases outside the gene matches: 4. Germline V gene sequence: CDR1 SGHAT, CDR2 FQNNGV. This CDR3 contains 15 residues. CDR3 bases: TGTGCCAGCAGCTTAGAACTAGCGGGGGTCCGCGAGCAGTACTTC. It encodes CASSLELAGVREQYF.

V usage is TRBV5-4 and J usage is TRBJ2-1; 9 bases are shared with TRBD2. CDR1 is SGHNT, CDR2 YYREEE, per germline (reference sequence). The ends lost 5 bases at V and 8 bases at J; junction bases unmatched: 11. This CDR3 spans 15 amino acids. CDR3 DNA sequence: TGTGCCAGCAGTCAAGGGGCGGGGGGGGCCCATGAGCAGTTCTTC. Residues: CASSQGAGGAHEQFF.

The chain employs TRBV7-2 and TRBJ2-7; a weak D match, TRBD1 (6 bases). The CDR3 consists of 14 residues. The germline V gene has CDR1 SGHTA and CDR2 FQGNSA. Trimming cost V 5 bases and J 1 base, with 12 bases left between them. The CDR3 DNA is TGTGCCAGCAGCCCGCAGGGGCCGTCCTACGAGCAGTACTTC. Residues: CASSPQGPSYEQYF.

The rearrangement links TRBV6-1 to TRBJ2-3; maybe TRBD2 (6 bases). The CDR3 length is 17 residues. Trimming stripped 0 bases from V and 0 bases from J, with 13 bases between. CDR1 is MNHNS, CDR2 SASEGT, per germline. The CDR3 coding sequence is TGTGCCAGCAGTGAAGCGGGGAGTGGGAGGAGCACAGATACGCAGTATTTT. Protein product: CASSEAGSGRSTDTQYF.

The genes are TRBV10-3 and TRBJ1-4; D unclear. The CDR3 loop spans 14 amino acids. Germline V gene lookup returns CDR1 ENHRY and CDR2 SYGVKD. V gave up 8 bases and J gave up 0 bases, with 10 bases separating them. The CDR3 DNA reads TGTGCCATCCGTCGGGATGCAACTAATGAAAAACTGTTTTTT. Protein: CAIRRDATNEKLFF.

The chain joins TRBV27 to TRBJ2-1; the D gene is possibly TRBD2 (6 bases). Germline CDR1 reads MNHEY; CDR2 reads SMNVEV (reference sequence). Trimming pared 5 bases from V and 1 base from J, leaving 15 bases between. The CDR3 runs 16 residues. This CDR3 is CASSPLVGGSYNEQFF. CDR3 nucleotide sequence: TGTGCCAGCAGTCCCCTAGTTGGGGGGTCCTACAATGAGCAGTTCTTC.

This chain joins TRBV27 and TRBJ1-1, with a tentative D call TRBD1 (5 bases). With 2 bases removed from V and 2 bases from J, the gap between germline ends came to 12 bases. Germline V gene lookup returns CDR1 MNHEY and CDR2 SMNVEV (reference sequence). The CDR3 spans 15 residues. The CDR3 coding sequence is TGTGCCAGCAGTTTAAGTCAGACAGTTAACACTGAAGCTTTCTTT. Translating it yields CASSLSQTVNTEAFF.

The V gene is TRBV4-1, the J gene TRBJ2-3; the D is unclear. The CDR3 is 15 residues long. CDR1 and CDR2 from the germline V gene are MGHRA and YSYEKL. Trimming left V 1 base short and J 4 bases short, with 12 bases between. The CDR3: CASSQARVAADTQYF. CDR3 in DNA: TGCGCCAGCAGCCAAGCGCGCGTGGCGGCAGATACGCAGTATTTT.

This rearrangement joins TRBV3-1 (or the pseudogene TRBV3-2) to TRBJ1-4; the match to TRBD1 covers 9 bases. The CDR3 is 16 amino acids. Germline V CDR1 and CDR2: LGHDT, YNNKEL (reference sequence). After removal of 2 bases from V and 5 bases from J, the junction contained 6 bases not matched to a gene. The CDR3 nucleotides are TGTGCCAGCAGCCAAAACCTAGGGACAGGGAATGAAAAACTGTTTTTT. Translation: CASSQNLGTGNEKLFF.

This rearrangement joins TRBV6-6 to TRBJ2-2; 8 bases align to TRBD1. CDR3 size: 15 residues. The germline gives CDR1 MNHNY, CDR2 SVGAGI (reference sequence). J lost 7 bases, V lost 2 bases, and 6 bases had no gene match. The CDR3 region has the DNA TGTGCCAGCAGTTACCGCCAGGGGGCAAACGGGGAGCTGTTTTTT. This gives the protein CASSYRQGANGELFF.

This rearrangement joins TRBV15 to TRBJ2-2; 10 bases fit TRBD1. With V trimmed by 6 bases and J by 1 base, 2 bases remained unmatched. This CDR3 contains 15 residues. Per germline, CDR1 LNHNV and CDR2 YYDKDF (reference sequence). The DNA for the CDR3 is TGTGCCACCAGTGGGGACAGGGGGAACACCGGGGAGCTGTTTTTT. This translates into CATSGDRGNTGELFF.

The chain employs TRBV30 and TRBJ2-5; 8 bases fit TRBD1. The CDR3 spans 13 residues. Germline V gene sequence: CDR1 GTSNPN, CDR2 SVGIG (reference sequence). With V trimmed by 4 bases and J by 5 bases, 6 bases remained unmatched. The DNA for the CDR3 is TGTGCCTGGAAGACAGGGGTTGGGGAGACCCAGTACTTC. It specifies CAWKTGVGETQYF.

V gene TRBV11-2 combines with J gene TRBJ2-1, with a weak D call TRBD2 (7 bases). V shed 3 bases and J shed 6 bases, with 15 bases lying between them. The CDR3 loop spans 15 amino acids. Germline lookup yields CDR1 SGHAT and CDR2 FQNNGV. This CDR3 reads CASSLTRGQANEQFF. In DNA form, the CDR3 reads TGTGCCAGCAGCTTGACGCGGGGGCAGGCCAATGAGCAGTTCTTC. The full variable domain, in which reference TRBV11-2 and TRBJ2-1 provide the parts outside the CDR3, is EAGVAQSPRYKIIEKRQSVAFWCNPISGHATLYWYQQILGQGPKLLIQFQNNGVVDDSQLPKDRFSAERLKGVDSTLKIQPAKLEDSAVYLCASSLTRGQANEQFFGPGTRLTVL.

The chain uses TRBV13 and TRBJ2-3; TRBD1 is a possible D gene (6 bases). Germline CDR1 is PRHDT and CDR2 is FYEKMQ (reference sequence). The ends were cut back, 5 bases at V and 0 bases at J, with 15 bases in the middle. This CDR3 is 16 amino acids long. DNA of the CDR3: TGTGCCAGCAGCCCCACCCAGGGGCGGAGCACAGATACGCAGTATTTT. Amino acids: CASSPTQGRSTDTQYF.

CDR3 in amino acids: CASRAAGGGAWEQFF. The DNA for the CDR3 is TGTGCCAGCAGAGCGGCCGGCGGGGGGGCCTGGGAGCAGTTCTTC. The chain uses TRBV5-8 and TRBJ2-1; TRBD2 matches at 9 bases. V was clipped by 5 bases and J by 10 bases; unmatched bases: 13. The CDR3 loop spans 15 amino acids. Germline V gene data show CDR1 as SGHTS and CDR2 as YDEGEE.

CDR3 coding DNA: TGTGCCAGCAGTTTGAGAGCAGGGATGAATTCACCCCTCCACTTT. Its translation: CASSLRAGMNSPLHF. J is TRBJ1-6 and V is TRBV27, with D maybe TRBD1 (5 bases). From germline, CDR1 is MNHEY and CDR2 SMNVEV (reference sequence). V gave up 3 bases and J gave up 7 bases, with 13 bases separating them. CDR3 length: 15 amino acids.

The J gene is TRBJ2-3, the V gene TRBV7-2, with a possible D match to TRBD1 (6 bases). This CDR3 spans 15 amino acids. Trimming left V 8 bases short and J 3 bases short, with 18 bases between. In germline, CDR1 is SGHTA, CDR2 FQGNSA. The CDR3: CASGGLGKLTDTQYF. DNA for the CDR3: TGTGCCAGCGGGGGCCTTGGGAAGTTGACAGATACGCAGTATTTT.

This CDR3 reads CASSGDKSYEQYF. The CDR3 nucleotides are TGTGCCAGCAGCGGGGACAAATCCTACGAGCAGTACTTC. The chain uses TRBV6-6 and TRBJ2-7, with D possibly being TRBD1 (6 bases). The CDR3 is made up of 13 amino acids. CDR1 and CDR2 from the germline V gene are MNHNY and SVGAGI (reference sequence). V was pared by 6 bases and J by 1 base, with 10 bases between.

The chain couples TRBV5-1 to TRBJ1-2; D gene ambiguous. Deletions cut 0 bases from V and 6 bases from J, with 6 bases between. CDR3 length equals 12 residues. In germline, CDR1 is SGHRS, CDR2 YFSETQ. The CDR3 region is CASSLGADGYTF. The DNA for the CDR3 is TGCGCCAGCAGCTTGGGGGCAGATGGCTACACCTTC.

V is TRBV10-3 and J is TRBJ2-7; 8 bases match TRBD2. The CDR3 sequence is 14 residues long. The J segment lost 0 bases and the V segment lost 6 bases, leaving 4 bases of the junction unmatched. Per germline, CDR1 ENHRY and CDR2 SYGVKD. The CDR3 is CAIRRGGTSYEQYF. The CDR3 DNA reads TGTGCCATCAGACGCGGGGGGACCTCCTACGAGCAGTACTTC.

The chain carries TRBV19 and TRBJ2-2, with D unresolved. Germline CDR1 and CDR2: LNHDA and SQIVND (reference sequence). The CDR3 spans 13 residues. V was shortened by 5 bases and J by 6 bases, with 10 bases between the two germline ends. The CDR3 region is CASSYRVAGELFF. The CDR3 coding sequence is TGTGCCAGTAGTTATCGGGTTGCCGGGGAGCTGTTTTTT.

CDR3 bases: TGTGCCAGCTCACCACATGGCGGGGGGGCCTACAATGAGCAGTTCTTC. Translating it yields CASSPHGGGAYNEQFF. The chain has TRBV18 and TRBJ2-1; TRBD2 aligns across 9 bases. This CDR3 is 16 amino acids long. The V gene end was trimmed by 1 base and the J gene end by 2 bases; junction bases not matched to a gene: 3. CDR1 is KGHSH and CDR2 is LQKENI in the germline V gene.

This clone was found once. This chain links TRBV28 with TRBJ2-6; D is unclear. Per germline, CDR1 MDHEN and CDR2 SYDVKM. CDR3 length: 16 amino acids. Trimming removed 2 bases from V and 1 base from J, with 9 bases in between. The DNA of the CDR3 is TGTGCCAGCAGTTTAAGCGCTGGGTCTGGGGCCAACGTCCTGACTTTC. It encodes CASSLSAGSGANVLTF.

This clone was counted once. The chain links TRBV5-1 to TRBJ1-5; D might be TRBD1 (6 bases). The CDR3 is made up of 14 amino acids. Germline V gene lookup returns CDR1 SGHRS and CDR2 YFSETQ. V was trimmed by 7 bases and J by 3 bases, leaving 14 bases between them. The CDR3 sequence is CASRAGGHNQPQHF. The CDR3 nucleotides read TGCGCCAGCCGCGCCGGGGGGCACAATCAGCCCCAGCATTTT. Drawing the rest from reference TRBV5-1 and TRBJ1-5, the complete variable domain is KAGVTQTPRYLIKTRGQQVTLSCSPISGHRSVSWYQQTPGQGLQFLFEYFSETQRNKGNFPGRFSGRQFSNSRSEMNVSTLELGDSALYLCASRAGGHNQPQHFGDGTRLSIL.

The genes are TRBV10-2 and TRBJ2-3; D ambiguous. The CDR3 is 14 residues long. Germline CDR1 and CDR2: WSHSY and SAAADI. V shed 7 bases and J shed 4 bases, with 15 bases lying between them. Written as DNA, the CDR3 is TGCGCCAGCAAAAGAGATACGACCGCAGATACGCAGTATTTT. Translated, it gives CASKRDTTADTQYF.

The CDR3, as DNA: TGTGCCAGCAGTGAAGAGCCGGGGGCGAGGAATTCACCCCTCCACTTT. It is translated as CASSEEPGARNSPLHF. This chain joins TRBV2 and TRBJ1-6; D possibly corresponds to TRBD1 (6 bases). The CDR3 covers 16 residues. Germline V gives CDR1 SNHLY, CDR2 FYNNEI. V dropped 1 base and J dropped 7 bases, with 14 bases sitting between them.

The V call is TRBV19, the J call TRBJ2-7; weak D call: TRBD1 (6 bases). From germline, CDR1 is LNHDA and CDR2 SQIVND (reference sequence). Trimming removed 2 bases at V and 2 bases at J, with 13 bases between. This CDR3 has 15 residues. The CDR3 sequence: CASSISVQGPYEQYF. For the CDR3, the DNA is TGTGCCAGTAGTATATCTGTACAGGGCCCCTACGAGCAGTACTTC. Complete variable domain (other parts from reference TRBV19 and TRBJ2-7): DGGITQSPKYLFRKEGQNVTLSCEQNLNHDAMYWYRQDPGQGLRLIYYSQIVNDFQKGDIAEGYSVSREKKESFPLTVTSAQKNPTAFYLCASSISVQGPYEQYFGPGTRLTVT.

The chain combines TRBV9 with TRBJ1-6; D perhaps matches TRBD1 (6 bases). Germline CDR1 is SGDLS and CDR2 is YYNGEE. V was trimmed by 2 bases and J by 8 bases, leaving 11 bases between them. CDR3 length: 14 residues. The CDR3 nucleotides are TGTGCCAGCAGCGTTACAGGGTTGGATTCACCCCTCCACTTT. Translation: CASSVTGLDSPLHF.

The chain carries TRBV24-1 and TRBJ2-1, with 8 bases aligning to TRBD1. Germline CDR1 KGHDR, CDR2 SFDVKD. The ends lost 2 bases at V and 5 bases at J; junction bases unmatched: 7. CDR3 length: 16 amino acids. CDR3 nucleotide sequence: TGTGCCACCAGTGATTCGACAGGGGATCGGCACAATGAGCAGTTCTTC. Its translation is CATSDSTGDRHNEQFF.

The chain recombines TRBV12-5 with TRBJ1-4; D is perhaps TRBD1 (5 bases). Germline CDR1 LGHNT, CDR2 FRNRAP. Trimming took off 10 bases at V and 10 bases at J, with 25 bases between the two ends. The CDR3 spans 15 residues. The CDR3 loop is CATTGEGTLRGKLFF. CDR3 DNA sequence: TGTGCTACCACCGGCGAGGGGACCCTTAGGGGAAAACTGTTTTTT.